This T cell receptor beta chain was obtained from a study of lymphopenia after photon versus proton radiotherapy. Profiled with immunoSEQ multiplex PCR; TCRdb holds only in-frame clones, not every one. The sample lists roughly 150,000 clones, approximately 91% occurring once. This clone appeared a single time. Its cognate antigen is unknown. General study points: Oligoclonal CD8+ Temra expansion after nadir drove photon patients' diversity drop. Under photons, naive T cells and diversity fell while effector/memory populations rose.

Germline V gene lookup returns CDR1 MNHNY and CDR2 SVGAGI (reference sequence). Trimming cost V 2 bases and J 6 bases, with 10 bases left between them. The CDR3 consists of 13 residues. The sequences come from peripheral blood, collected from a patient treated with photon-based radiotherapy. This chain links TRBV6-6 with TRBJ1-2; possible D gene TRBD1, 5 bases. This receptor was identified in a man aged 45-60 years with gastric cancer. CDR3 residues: CASSYRSRDGYTF. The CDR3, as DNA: TGTGCCAGCAGTTACCGGTCCAGGGATGGCTACACCTTC.